The 29 T cell receptor beta chains reported below all come from one sample, sequenced in a study of cytomegalovirus exposure and HLA in healthy donors. Primers for the PCR totalled 60 Vbeta and 13 Jbeta. Here immunoSEQ multiplex PCR was the method, and the copy in TCRdb shows in-frame clones only, minus some. The sample lists about 200,000 clones, 77% occurring once. Sequenced input: PBMCs. Receptor source: a woman aged 25 to 39 in good health and CMV-seropositive.

The genes are TRBV7-9 and TRBJ1-3; the D gene is possibly TRBD1 (5 bases). Trimming pared 5 bases from V and 2 bases from J, leaving 10 bases between. This CDR3 region has 14 residues. Germline CDR1 SEHNR, CDR2 FQNEAQ (reference sequence). Here the CDR3 reads CASSPMGPGNTIYF. CDR3 DNA sequence: TGTGCCAGCAGCCCCATGGGGCCTGGAAACACCATATATTTT.

The rearrangement joins TRBV9 to TRBJ2-7, with 10 bases aligning to TRBD2. The CDR3 runs to 15 residues. Germline trimming cut 4 bases from V and 6 bases from J; bases unmatched to any gene: 10. Germline loops: CDR1 SGDLS, CDR2 YYNGEE. CDR3 in amino acids: CASSPRTSGGGEQYF. CDR3 sequence (DNA): TGTGCCAGCAGCCCTCGGACTAGCGGAGGGGGCGAGCAGTACTTC.

The chain combines TRBV4-1 with TRBJ2-1; perhaps TRBD2 as D (5 bases). Trimming removed 2 bases from V and 6 bases from J, with 20 bases in between. CDR3 size: 17 residues. Germline values: CDR1 MGHRA, CDR2 YSYEKL. The CDR3 DNA sequence: TGCGCCAGCAGCCAATCGCCCCGGACTCTAACCTCCAATGAGCAGTTCTTC. It is translated as CASSQSPRTLTSNEQFF.

This rearrangement joins TRBV7-2 to TRBJ2-3, with 9 bases fitting TRBD2. Germline lookup yields CDR1 SGHTA and CDR2 FQGNSA. V shed 1 base, J shed 2 bases, and the junction held 4 bases outside the gene matches. The CDR3 consists of 16 residues. The CDR3 here is CASSLGGGRATDTQYF. The CDR3 nucleotides read TGTGCCAGCAGCTTAGGCGGCGGGAGGGCCACAGATACGCAGTATTTT.

The CDR3 coding sequence is TGTGCCACCAGCAGAGGAAGGGGTCAGGGGCAGGGGAGCTATAATTCACCCCTCCACTTT. Amino acid sequence: CATSRGRGQGQGSYNSPLHF. The gene calls are TRBV15 and TRBJ1-6; weak D call: TRBD1 (6 bases). The CDR3 totals 20 residues. V shed 1 base and J shed 3 bases, with 22 bases lying between them. The germline V gene has CDR1 LNHNV and CDR2 YYDKDF (reference sequence).

The CDR3 reads CAWSVLGREATDTQYF. As DNA, the CDR3 is TGTGCCTGGAGTGTACTCGGGAGGGAGGCTACAGATACGCAGTATTTT. The rearrangement joins TRBV30 to TRBJ2-3; 8 bases agree with TRBD2. V gave up 0 bases and J gave up 3 bases; unmatched junction bases: 8. The CDR3 runs 16 residues. Germline CDR1 reads GTSNPN; CDR2 reads SVGIG (reference sequence).

CDR3 sequence reads: CSVPGLAASTDTQYF. The CDR3 nucleotides read TGCAGCGTCCCGGGACTAGCGGCGAGCACAGATACGCAGTATTTT. The chain couples TRBV29-1 to TRBJ2-3; 11 nucleotides agree with TRBD2. CDR1 is SQVTM, CDR2 ANQGSEA, per germline. CDR3 length: 15 amino acids. V dropped 6 bases and J dropped 0; count of bases not matched to a gene: 5.

J is TRBJ2-7 and V is TRBV5-1; 8 nucleotides match TRBD1. Germline assignment: CDR1 SGHRS and CDR2 YFSETQ. The CDR3 is 14 residues long. Losses at the gene ends were 0 bases for V and 5 bases for J; bases not matched to a gene: 4. CDR3 coding DNA: TGCGCCAGCAGCTTGGGACAGGGGATCCACGAGCAGTACTTC. Its protein is CASSLGQGIHEQYF. Combining the CDR3 with reference TRBV5-1 and TRBJ2-7 gives the whole variable domain KAGVTQTPRYLIKTRGQQVTLSCSPISGHRSVSWYQQTPGQGLQFLFEYFSETQRNKGNFPGRFSGRQFSNSRSEMNVSTLELGDSALYLCASSLGQGIHEQYFGPGTRLTVT.

This clone came up once. V and J are TRBV4-2 and TRBJ1-1; D uncertain. Germline loops: CDR1 LGHNA, CDR2 YNFKEQ. V gave up 0 bases and J gave up 1 base, with 6 bases separating them. The CDR3 sequence is 14 residues long. Here the CDR3 reads CASSQEAENTEAFF. The CDR3 region has the DNA TGTGCCAGCAGCCAAGAGGCGGAGAACACTGAAGCTTTCTTT.

The rearrangement uses TRBV28 and TRBJ2-1, with D perhaps matching TRBD1 (6 bases). The CDR3 covers 12 residues. Germline V gene data show CDR1 as MDHEN and CDR2 as SYDVKM. Deletions cut 7 bases from V and 9 bases from J, with 13 bases between. CDR3 loop: CASNIQGGEQFF. The CDR3, as DNA: TGTGCCAGCAACATACAGGGTGGTGAGCAGTTCTTC.

V and J are TRBV10-2 and TRBJ2-5; TRBD2 matches at 7 bases. V was pared by 7 bases and J by 2 bases, with 10 bases of the junction left unmatched. The germline V gene encodes CDR1 WSHSY and CDR2 SAAADI. CDR3 size: 15 residues. CDR3 bases: TGCGCCAGCAAGGTTGCGGGAGTGGGGCAAGAGACCCAGTACTTC. This sequence encodes CASKVAGVGQETQYF.

This rearrangement joins TRBV7-8 to TRBJ2-2; D might be TRBD1 (6 bases). The CDR3 length is 13 residues. CDR1 and CDR2 (germline): SGHVS, FQNEAQ. V was pared by 2 bases and J by 7 bases, with 8 bases between. In nucleotides, the CDR3 is TGTGCCAGCAGCTTATGGACAGACGGGGAGCTGTTTTTT. Translated, it gives CASSLWTDGELFF.

This clone has just a few counts. The chain employs TRBV5-5 and TRBJ1-4, with TRBD1 matching over 9 bases. Germline CDR1 SGHKS, CDR2 YYEKEE (reference sequence). The CDR3 consists of 14 residues. J lost 8 bases, V lost 1 base, and 3 bases had no gene match. The CDR3 sequence: CASSLRDRDEKLFF. The CDR3 DNA is TGTGCCAGCAGCTTGCGGGACAGGGACGAAAAACTGTTTTTT.

There are a few counts of this clone. The rearrangement links TRBV20-1 to TRBJ1-2, with D hard to call. This CDR3 spans 11 amino acids. With 0 bases removed from V and 11 bases from J, the gap between germline ends came to 10 bases. In germline, CDR1 is DFQATT, CDR2 SNEGSKA (reference sequence). The CDR3 DNA reads as TGCAGTGCTAGAGATCTCGAGGATTACACCTTC. Translating it yields CSARDLEDYTF.

J is TRBJ1-2 and V is TRBV6-1; D possibly corresponds to TRBD1 (5 bases). Germline CDR1 MNHNS, CDR2 SASEGT. This CDR3 comprises 12 residues. Deletions cut 5 bases from V and 8 bases from J, with 12 bases between. The CDR3 coding sequence is TGTGCCAGCAGTTTACAGGCCTTGGGCTACACCTTC. Translating it yields CASSLQALGYTF.

The chain couples TRBV25-1 to TRBJ1-2; perhaps TRBD1 as D (6 bases). Germline-derived CDR1 and CDR2 are MGHDK and SYGVNS. The V and J ends lost 3 bases and 4 bases respectively, with 18 bases between them. The CDR3 contains 16 residues. Written as DNA, the CDR3 is TGTGCCAGCAGTGACAACAGGGTGTTCGAGGCCTATGGCTACACCTTC. Translated, it gives CASSDNRVFEAYGYTF.

This chain connects TRBV6-5 to TRBJ1-5; 7 bases line up with TRBD1. Per germline, CDR1 MNHEY and CDR2 SVGAGI. The V gene end was trimmed by 8 bases and the J gene end by 7 bases; junction bases not matched to a gene: 8. The CDR3 covers 13 residues. CDR3 sequence (DNA): TGTGCCAGCCAAGAGGGGGCATGGCAGCCCCAGCATTTT. Protein: CASQEGAWQPQHF.

V gene TRBV6-6 combines with J gene TRBJ2-4; 9 bases map to TRBD1. The CDR3 is 16 amino acids. The V segment lost 2 bases and the J segment 8 bases; nucleotides outside the gene matches: 10. Germline CDR1 is MNHNY and CDR2 is SVGAGI (reference sequence). In nucleotides, the CDR3 is TGTGCCAGCAGTTACGCCCCGACAGGGGGAGTATACATTCAGTACTTC. This translates into CASSYAPTGGVYIQYF.

The chain has TRBV2 and TRBJ2-2, with a tentative D call TRBD1 (5 bases). Trimming took 4 bases from V and 5 from J, leaving 8 bases between them. The CDR3 is made up of 13 amino acids. Germline lookup yields CDR1 SNHLY and CDR2 FYNNEI. CDR3 bases: TGTGCCAGCAGTGGCCAGGGAACCGGGGAGCTGTTTTTT. This gives the protein CASSGQGTGELFF.

This clone was recorded once. This chain connects TRBV5-1 to TRBJ2-5; D is perhaps TRBD2 (6 bases). The CDR3 is 13 residues long. V shed 4 bases and J shed 1 base, with 8 bases lying between them. CDR1 is SGHRS and CDR2 is YFSETQ in the germline V gene. In DNA, the CDR3 is TGCGCCAGCAGCCGGGGGACCCAAGAGACCCAGTACTTC. As protein: CASSRGTQETQYF.

The rearrangement joins TRBV28 to TRBJ2-1, with 7 bases aligning to TRBD1. The CDR3 is made up of 14 amino acids. The V gene end was trimmed by 4 bases and the J gene end by 7 bases; junction bases not matched to a gene: 7. The germline V gene has CDR1 MDHEN and CDR2 SYDVKM. The CDR3 bases are TGTGCCAGCAGTTCCACAGGGGCCTTGAATGAGCAGTTCTTC. Amino acids: CASSSTGALNEQFF.

V gene TRBV2 combines with J gene TRBJ2-3, with 12 bases matching TRBD2. V was clipped by 6 bases and J by 6 bases; unmatched bases: 4. CDR1 is SNHLY and CDR2 is FYNNEI in the germline V gene. The CDR3 has 14 residues. CDR3 in amino acids: CASRVTSGGDTQYF. The CDR3 region has the DNA TGTGCCAGCAGGGTGACTAGCGGGGGCGATACGCAGTATTTT.

This clone was counted only a few times. The J gene is TRBJ2-6, the V gene TRBV27; D gene unclear. Trimming removed 5 bases at V and 0 bases at J, with 11 bases between. From germline, CDR1 is MNHEY and CDR2 SMNVEV (reference sequence). This CDR3 spans 16 amino acids. The CDR3 sequence is CASSLHQLSGANVLTF. The DNA for the CDR3 is TGTGCCAGCAGTCTCCACCAACTCTCTGGGGCCAACGTCCTGACTTTC. The entire variable domain, with the rest obtained from reference TRBV27 and TRBJ2-6, is as follows: EAQVTQNPRYLITVTGKKLTVTCSQNMNHEYMSWYRQDPGLGLRQIYYSMNVEVTDKGDVPEGYKVSRKEKRNFPLILESPSPNQTSLYFCASSLHQLSGANVLTFGAGSRLTVL.

The rearrangement links TRBV5-1 to TRBJ2-1; the match to TRBD2 covers 11 bases. The CDR3 contains 18 residues. Trimming at V came to 0 bases and at J to 0 bases, leaving 5 bases not matched to a gene. Germline loops: CDR1 SGHRS, CDR2 YFSETQ. CDR3 region: CASSLVASGGSSYNEQFF. For the CDR3, the DNA is TGCGCCAGCAGCTTGGTGGCTAGCGGGGGGAGCTCCTACAATGAGCAGTTCTTC.

The chain couples TRBV5-5 to TRBJ1-2; 11 nucleotides agree with TRBD1. The CDR3 has 16 amino acids. The germline V gene encodes CDR1 SGHKS and CDR2 YYEKEE (reference sequence). V dropped 6 bases and J dropped 4; count of bases not matched to a gene: 11. The CDR3 bases are TGTGCCAGCACTGGGACAGGGGGTTACCGTGGCTATGGCTACACCTTC. It codes for CASTGTGGYRGYGYTF.

CDR3 bases: TGTGCCAGTAGTATTGAAGGGACAGCGTTTCAGCCCCAGCATTTT. Its translation is CASSIEGTAFQPQHF. The J gene is TRBJ1-5, the V gene TRBV19; 7 bases agree with TRBD1. The germline V gene has CDR1 LNHDA and CDR2 SQIVND (reference sequence). There are 15 residues in the CDR3. Trimming cost V 3 bases and J 6 bases; bases outside gene matches: 8. The full variable domain, completed using reference TRBV19 and TRBJ1-5, is DGGITQSPKYLFRKEGQNVTLSCEQNLNHDAMYWYRQDPGQGLRLIYYSQIVNDFQKGDIAEGYSVSREKKESFPLTVTSAQKNPTAFYLCASSIEGTAFQPQHFGDGTRLSIL.

A few counts support this clone. The chain has TRBV6-1 and TRBJ1-1; no reliable D call. Trimming took 1 base from V and 3 from J, leaving 3 bases between them. CDR1 is MNHNS and CDR2 is SASEGT in the germline V gene. This CDR3 is built from 12 residues. This CDR3 reads CASSEVYTEAFF. The CDR3, as DNA: TGTGCCAGCAGTGAAGTATACACTGAAGCTTTCTTT.

The genes are TRBV7-2 and TRBJ2-7, with 8 bases matching TRBD1. Losses at the gene ends were 5 bases for V and 2 bases for J; bases not matched to a gene: 5. Germline V CDR1 and CDR2: SGHTA, FQGNSA. This CDR3 comprises 14 residues. As DNA, the CDR3 is TGTGCCAGCAGCCCCCCAGGGGGCCCCTACGAGCAGTACTTC. It codes for CASSPPGGPYEQYF.

The chain carries TRBV28 and TRBJ1-6, with 9 bases lining up with TRBD1. Trimming removed 5 bases from V and 7 bases from J; junction bases left unmatched: 12. This CDR3 has 17 residues. Germline CDR1 reads MDHEN; CDR2 reads SYDVKM. The CDR3 loop is CASSPLTGGSKNSPLHF. As DNA, the CDR3 is TGTGCCAGCAGTCCTTTGACAGGGGGGAGTAAGAATTCACCCCTCCACTTT.